These 24 T cell receptor beta chains share one sample of origin, sequenced in a study of blood T cell repertoires in COVID-19. Using immunoSEQ multiplex PCR, the repertoire was profiled, and TCRdb retains in-frame clones only, with some absent. The sample lists about 180,000 clones, about 80% occurring once. Specimen: PBMCs or T cells enriched from blood (not recorded which). The receptors stem from a man between 60 and 75 years old who had been exposed to COVID-19.

With regard to this clone: The sample contains more than one DNA sequence encoding this CDR3. This chain uses TRBV19 with TRBJ1-1; D is uncertain. The V end lost 1 base, the J end lost 1 base, and 4 bases lay between the germline ends. The germline gives CDR1 LNHDA, CDR2 SQIVND (reference sequence). The CDR3 extends over 13 amino acids. The CDR3 DNA sequence: TGTGCCAGTAGTATAGGTAGGAACACTGAAGCTTTCTTT. This gives the protein CASSIGRNTEAFF.

The V and J genes are TRBV9 and TRBJ1-2; D is unresolved. CDR1 is SGDLS, CDR2 YYNGEE, per germline. The CDR3 sequence is 17 residues long. The V gene lost 0 bases and the J gene lost 4 bases, with 19 bases spanning the gap. The CDR3 loop reads CASSVATLAGNAYGYTF. In DNA form, the CDR3 reads TGTGCCAGCAGCGTAGCTACGTTGGCAGGAAATGCCTATGGCTACACCTTC. Combining the CDR3 with reference TRBV9 and TRBJ1-2 gives the whole variable domain DSGVTQTPKHLITATGQRVTLRCSPRSGDLSVYWYQQSLDQGLQFLIQYYNGEERAKGNILERFSAQQFPDLHSELNLSSLELGDSALYFCASSVATLAGNAYGYTFGSGTRLTVV.

The DNA of the CDR3 is TGTGCCAGTAGTATAGCGGGAGGGCCTATAGATACGCAGTATTTT. Translated, it gives CASSIAGGPIDTQYF. The genes are TRBV19 and TRBJ2-3; 8 positions match TRBD2. Per the germline V gene, CDR1 is LNHDA and CDR2 is SQIVND (reference sequence). CDR3 length: 15 residues. Unmatched junction bases numbered 5, after V lost 1 base and J lost 5 bases.

The gene calls are TRBV19 and TRBJ1-1; D might be TRBD1 (5 bases). Germline V CDR1 and CDR2: LNHDA, SQIVND (reference sequence). Trimming shortened V by 4 bases and J by 8 bases, and 8 bases separated the two germline ends. This CDR3 region has 11 residues. The CDR3, as DNA: TGTGCCAGTAGTACAGGGCTGGAAGCTTTCTTT. Its translation: CASSTGLEAFF. Combining the CDR3 with reference TRBV19 and TRBJ1-1 gives the whole variable domain DGGITQSPKYLFRKEGQNVTLSCEQNLNHDAMYWYRQDPGQGLRLIYYSQIVNDFQKGDIAEGYSVSREKKESFPLTVTSAQKNPTAFYLCASSTGLEAFFGQGTRLTVV.

Written as DNA, the CDR3 is TGTGCCAGTAGCCCGGGTGGGGTGGGGCGCGAGCAGTACTTC. This gives the protein CASSPGGVGREQYF. This rearrangement joins TRBV19 to TRBJ2-7; tentatively, D is TRBD1 (5 bases). Germline V CDR1 and CDR2: LNHDA, SQIVND (reference sequence). V shed 6 bases and J shed 6 bases, with 18 bases lying between them. CDR3 length equals 14 residues.

This chain links TRBV7-6 with TRBJ1-1; no definite D call. This CDR3 region has 15 residues. CDR1 and CDR2 (germline): SGHVS, FNYEAQ. Between the trimmed V and J ends, which lost 0 bases and 2 bases, there was a span of 10 bases. In DNA form, the CDR3 reads TGTGCCAGCAGCTTAGCGTTAGGGAGCAACACTGAAGCTTTCTTT. Its protein is CASSLALGSNTEAFF.

This clone has just one count. The chain has TRBV4-2 and TRBJ2-6; 8 bases are a match to TRBD1. The V segment lost 1 base and the J segment 2 bases; nucleotides outside the gene matches: 7. This CDR3 comprises 18 residues. The germline V gene has CDR1 LGHNA and CDR2 YNFKEQ. This CDR3 reads CASSQAGQGTTGANVLTF. The CDR3 DNA sequence: TGTGCCAGCAGCCAAGCCGGACAGGGCACCACTGGGGCCAACGTCCTGACTTTC.

The J gene is TRBJ1-4, the V gene TRBV6-1; TRBD1 matches at 11 bases. After removal of 1 base from V and 8 bases from J, the junction contained 6 bases not matched to a gene. This CDR3 region has 16 residues. Germline values: CDR1 MNHNS, CDR2 SASEGT. Here the CDR3 reads CASSEVVGTGGEKLFF. The CDR3 nucleotides read TGTGCCAGCAGTGAAGTTGTTGGGACAGGGGGAGAAAAACTGTTTTTT.

V and J are TRBV7-9 and TRBJ2-5, with 9 positions matching TRBD1. The CDR3 covers 14 residues. CDR1 is SEHNR and CDR2 is FQNEAQ in the germline V gene (reference sequence). Trimming took 3 bases from V and 2 from J; bases not matched to a gene: 1. The CDR3 DNA follows: TGTGCCAGCAGCTTGGACAGGGGACAAGAGACCCAGTACTTC. Encoded protein: CASSLDRGQETQYF.

This clone showed up just a few times. The chain couples TRBV27 to TRBJ1-2, with a tentative D call TRBD1 (5 bases). Trimming pared 3 bases from V and 10 bases from J, leaving 15 bases between. CDR3 length equals 13 residues. Germline CDR1 MNHEY, CDR2 SMNVEV (reference sequence). The CDR3 is CASSLGGWFDYTF. For the CDR3, the DNA is TGTGCCAGCAGTTTGGGGGGTTGGTTTGACTACACCTTC.

The rearrangement uses TRBV7-2 and TRBJ1-5, with D perhaps TRBD1 (6 bases). V was pared by 1 base and J by 11 bases, with 15 bases between. The CDR3 loop spans 14 amino acids. Germline loops: CDR1 SGHTA, CDR2 FQGNSA. CDR3 nucleotide sequence: TGTGCCAGCAGCTTAGGCGGGGGGCTCCCGGCCCAGCATTTT. Translating gives CASSLGGGLPAQHF. Using reference TRBV7-2 and TRBJ1-5 for the parts outside the CDR3, the full variable domain is GAGVSQSPSNKVTEKGKDVELRCDPISGHTALYWYRQSLGQGLEFLIYFQGNSAPDKSGLPSDRFSAERTGGSVSTLTIQRTQQEDSAVYLCASSLGGGLPAQHFGDGTRLSIL.

The rearrangement links TRBV7-9 to TRBJ2-5; D might be TRBD2 (5 bases). V shed 1 base and J shed 2 bases, with 8 bases lying between them. Germline loops: CDR1 SEHNR, CDR2 FQNEAQ (reference sequence). The CDR3 loop spans 14 amino acids. CDR3 loop: CASSLVSGQETQYF. CDR3 DNA: TGTGCCAGCAGCTTAGTGTCGGGGCAAGAGACCCAGTACTTC.

The rearrangement joins TRBV5-1 to TRBJ1-2, with a tentative D call TRBD1 (6 bases). The CDR3 is made up of 13 amino acids. Germline CDR1 SGHRS, CDR2 YFSETQ. Trimming stripped 5 bases from V and 8 bases from J, with 16 bases between. The CDR3 here is CASSRVGALGYTF. DNA of the CDR3: TGCGCCAGCAGTAGGGTGGGGGCCCTCGGCTACACCTTC.

The rearrangement joins TRBV27 to TRBJ2-7; a weak D match, TRBD1 (6 bases). V dropped 4 bases and J dropped 6 bases, with 16 bases sitting between them. CDR1 is MNHEY and CDR2 is SMNVEV in the germline V gene (reference sequence). The CDR3 covers 14 residues. CDR3 DNA sequence: TGTGCCAGCAGTTCCCCAAGGGACATTTTCGAGCAGTACTTC. Protein sequence: CASSSPRDIFEQYF.

The V gene is TRBV28, the J gene TRBJ2-2; TRBD1 agrees at 10 bases. Germline lookup yields CDR1 MDHEN and CDR2 SYDVKM. J lost 6 bases, V lost 5 bases, and 9 bases had no gene match. The length of the CDR3 is 16 residues. The CDR3 DNA reads as TGTGCCAGCAGTCAACCGGGACAGGGGACTTCCGGGGAGCTGTTTTTT. Translation gives CASSQPGQGTSGELFF.

The chain is built from TRBV12-5 and TRBJ2-7, with 9 bases identical to TRBD2. This CDR3 is 17 amino acids long. The trim removed 0 bases at V and 0 bases at J, leaving 6 bases unmatched. Germline V gives CDR1 LGHNT, CDR2 FRNRAP. The chain's CDR3 is CASGLVRAGGSSYEQYF. The CDR3 coding sequence is TGTGCTAGTGGTTTGGTGAGAGCGGGAGGAAGCTCCTACGAGCAGTACTTC.

The chain employs TRBV29-1 and TRBJ2-4; TRBD1 matches 7 bases. Germline V gene sequence: CDR1 SQVTM, CDR2 ANQGSEA. The V segment lost 7 bases and the J segment 10 bases; nucleotides outside the gene matches: 13. The CDR3 has 13 amino acids. This chain's CDR3 is CSASGTEVGIQYF. The CDR3 region has the DNA TGCAGCGCCTCCGGGACAGAGGTGGGGATTCAGTACTTC.

Written as DNA, the CDR3 is TGCGCCAGCAGCTCGGGGACTAGCCCATCCACAGATACGCAGTATTTT. Its translation is CASSSGTSPSTDTQYF. The V gene is TRBV5-1, the J gene TRBJ2-3; 9 positions agree with TRBD2. From germline, CDR1 is SGHRS and CDR2 YFSETQ. The CDR3 consists of 16 residues. With 3 bases clipped from V and 2 bases from J, the junction kept 7 bases outside the gene matches. Full variable domain (rest looked up from reference TRBV5-1 and TRBJ2-3): KAGVTQTPRYLIKTRGQQVTLSCSPISGHRSVSWYQQTPGQGLQFLFEYFSETQRNKGNFPGRFSGRQFSNSRSEMNVSTLELGDSALYLCASSSGTSPSTDTQYFGPGTRLTVL.

This clone was seen repeatedly, ten times or more. This chain connects TRBV30 to TRBJ2-1, with unresolved D. This CDR3 spans 12 amino acids. The V gene's germline CDR1 is GTSNPN and CDR2 SVGIG (reference sequence). Trimming cost V 4 bases and J 4 bases, with 8 bases left between them. In nucleotides, the CDR3 is TGTGCCTGGAATAGAGAATACAATGAGCAGTTCTTC. Its translation is CAWNREYNEQFF.

This rearrangement joins TRBV30 to TRBJ1-1; D is unresolved. Germline CDR1 reads GTSNPN; CDR2 reads SVGIG (reference sequence). The CDR3 totals 12 residues. V was pared by 4 bases and J by 3 bases, with 9 bases between. The CDR3: CAWIQRDTEAFF. The CDR3 DNA reads TGTGCCTGGATCCAGCGGGACACTGAAGCTTTCTTT.

CDR3 protein: CAWIPRRQNTEAFF. The CDR3 DNA reads TGTGCCTGGATTCCCCGACGACAGAACACTGAAGCTTTCTTT. This chain connects TRBV30 to TRBJ1-1; D is unresolved. V lost 4 bases, J lost 1 base, and 13 bases lay in between. Germline values: CDR1 GTSNPN, CDR2 SVGIG (reference sequence). CDR3 size: 14 residues.

The chain uses TRBV5-4 and TRBJ2-1; 10 positions agree with TRBD2. Germline V gives CDR1 SGHNT, CDR2 YYREEE (reference sequence). The CDR3 has 15 residues. The J segment lost 2 bases and the V segment lost 2 bases, leaving 1 base of the junction unmatched. The CDR3 coding sequence is TGTGCCAGCAGCTTAAGCGGGGGGGCCTACAATGAGCAGTTCTTC. The encoded protein is CASSLSGGAYNEQFF.

In its sample, this clone was seen once. This specimen includes other DNA sequences encoding the same CDR3. This rearrangement joins TRBV9 to TRBJ2-5, with D possibly TRBD2 on 5 matching bases. The V and J ends lost 2 bases and 2 bases respectively, with 7 bases between them. Germline values: CDR1 SGDLS, CDR2 YYNGEE. The CDR3 contains 13 residues. In DNA, the CDR3 is TGTGCCAGCAGCGTCGGAGGTCAAGAGACCCAGTACTTC. Translation gives CASSVGGQETQYF. The whole variable domain, remainder taken from reference TRBV9 and TRBJ2-5, is DSGVTQTPKHLITATGQRVTLRCSPRSGDLSVYWYQQSLDQGLQFLIQYYNGEERAKGNILERFSAQQFPDLHSELNLSSLELGDSALYFCASSVGGQETQYFGPGTRLLVL.

The chain carries TRBV5-1 and TRBJ2-1; 9 bases fit TRBD1. V lost 5 bases, J lost 3 bases, and 6 bases stayed unmatched. The CDR3 totals 15 residues. In germline, CDR1 is SGHRS, CDR2 YFSETQ. The CDR3 reads CASRSPGQGYNEQFF. For the CDR3, the DNA is TGCGCCAGCAGAAGCCCGGGACAGGGCTACAATGAGCAGTTCTTC.